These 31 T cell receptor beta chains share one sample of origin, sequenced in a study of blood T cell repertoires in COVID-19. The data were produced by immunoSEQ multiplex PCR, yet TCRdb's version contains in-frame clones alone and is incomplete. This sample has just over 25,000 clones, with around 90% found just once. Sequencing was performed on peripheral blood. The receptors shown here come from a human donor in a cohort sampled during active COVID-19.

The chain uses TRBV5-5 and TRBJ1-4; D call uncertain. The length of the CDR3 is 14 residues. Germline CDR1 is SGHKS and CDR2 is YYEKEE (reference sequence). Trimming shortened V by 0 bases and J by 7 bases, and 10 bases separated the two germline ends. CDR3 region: CASSLAAGIEKLFF. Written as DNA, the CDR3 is TGTGCCAGCAGCTTGGCGGCGGGCATTGAAAAACTGTTTTTT. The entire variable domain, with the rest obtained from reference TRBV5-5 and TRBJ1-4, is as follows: DAGVTQSPTHLIKTRGQQVTLRCSPISGHKSVSWYQQVLGQGPQFIFQYYEKEERGRGNFPDRFSARQFPNYSSELNVNALLLGDSALYLCASSLAAGIEKLFFGSGTQLSVL.

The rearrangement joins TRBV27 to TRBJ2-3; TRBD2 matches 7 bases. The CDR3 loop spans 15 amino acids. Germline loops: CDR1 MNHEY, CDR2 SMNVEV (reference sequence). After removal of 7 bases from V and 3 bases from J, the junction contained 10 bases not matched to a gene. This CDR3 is CASTQSGVITDTQYF. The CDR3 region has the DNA TGTGCCAGCACCCAGAGCGGGGTTATAACAGATACGCAGTATTTT.

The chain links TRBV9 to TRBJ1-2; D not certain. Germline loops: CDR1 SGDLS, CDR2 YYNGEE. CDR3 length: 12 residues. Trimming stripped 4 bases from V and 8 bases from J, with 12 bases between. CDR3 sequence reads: CASSPPEGGYTF. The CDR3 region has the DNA TGTGCCAGCAGCCCCCCCGAGGGAGGCTACACCTTC.

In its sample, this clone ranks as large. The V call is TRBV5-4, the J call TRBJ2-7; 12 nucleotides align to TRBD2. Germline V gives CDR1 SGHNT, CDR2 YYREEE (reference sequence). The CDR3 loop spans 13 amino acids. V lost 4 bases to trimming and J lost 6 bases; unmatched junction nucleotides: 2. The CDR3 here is CASSKGLAGEQYF. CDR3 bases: TGTGCCAGCAGCAAGGGACTAGCGGGCGAGCAGTACTTC.

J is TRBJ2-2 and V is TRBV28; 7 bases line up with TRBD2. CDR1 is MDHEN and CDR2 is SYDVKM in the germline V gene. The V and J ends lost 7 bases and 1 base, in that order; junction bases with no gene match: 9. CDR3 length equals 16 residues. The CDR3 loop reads CASTTPGTKNTGELFF. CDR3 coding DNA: TGTGCCAGCACAACTCCCGGGACTAAGAACACCGGGGAGCTGTTTTTT.

The CDR3 spells CASSLDSILAKNIQYF. For the CDR3, the DNA is TGTGCCAGCAGCTTAGATAGTATCCTAGCCAAAAACATTCAGTACTTC. The J gene is TRBJ2-4, the V gene TRBV7-9; D gene unclear. The germline CDR1 and CDR2 sequences are SEHNR and FQNEAQ (reference sequence). The CDR3 has 16 residues. The ends were cut back, 1 base at V and 0 bases at J, with 10 bases in the middle.

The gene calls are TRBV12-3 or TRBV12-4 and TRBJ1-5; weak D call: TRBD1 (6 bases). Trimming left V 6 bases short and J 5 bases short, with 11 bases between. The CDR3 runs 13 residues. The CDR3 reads CASRYREHQPQHF. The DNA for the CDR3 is TGTGCCAGCAGATACAGGGAACATCAGCCCCAGCATTTT.

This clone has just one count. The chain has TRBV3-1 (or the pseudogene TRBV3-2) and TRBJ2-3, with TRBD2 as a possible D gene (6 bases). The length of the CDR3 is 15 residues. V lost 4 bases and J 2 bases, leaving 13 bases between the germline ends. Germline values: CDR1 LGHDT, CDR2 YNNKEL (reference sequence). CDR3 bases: TGTGCCAGCAGCCCTCTGACTAGGACCACAGATACGCAGTATTTT. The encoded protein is CASSPLTRTTDTQYF.

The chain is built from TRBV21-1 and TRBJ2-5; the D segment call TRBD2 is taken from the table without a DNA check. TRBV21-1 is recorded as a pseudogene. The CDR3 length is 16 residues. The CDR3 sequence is CASSKPPGLAEETQYF. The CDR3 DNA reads TGTGCCAGCAGCAAACCGCCGGGGCTAGCGGAAGAGACCCAGTACTTC.

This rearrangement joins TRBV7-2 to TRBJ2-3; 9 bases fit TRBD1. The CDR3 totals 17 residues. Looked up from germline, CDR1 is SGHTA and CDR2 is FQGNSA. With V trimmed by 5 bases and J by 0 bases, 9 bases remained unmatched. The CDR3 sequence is CASSPRRGQGSTDTQYF. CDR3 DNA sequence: TGTGCCAGCAGCCCGCGTCGTGGACAGGGGAGCACAGATACGCAGTATTTT.

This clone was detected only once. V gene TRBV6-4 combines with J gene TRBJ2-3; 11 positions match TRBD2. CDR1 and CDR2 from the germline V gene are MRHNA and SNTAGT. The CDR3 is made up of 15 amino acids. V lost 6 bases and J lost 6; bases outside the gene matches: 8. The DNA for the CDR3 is TGTGCCAGCAGACCAACTAGCGGGGGTTTTGATACGCAGTATTTT. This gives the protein CASRPTSGGFDTQYF.

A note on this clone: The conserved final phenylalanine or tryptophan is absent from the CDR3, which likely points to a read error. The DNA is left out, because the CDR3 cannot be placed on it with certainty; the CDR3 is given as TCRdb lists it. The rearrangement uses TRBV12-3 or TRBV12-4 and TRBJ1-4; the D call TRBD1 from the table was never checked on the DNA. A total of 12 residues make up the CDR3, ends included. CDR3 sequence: CASSTPGQGLYV.

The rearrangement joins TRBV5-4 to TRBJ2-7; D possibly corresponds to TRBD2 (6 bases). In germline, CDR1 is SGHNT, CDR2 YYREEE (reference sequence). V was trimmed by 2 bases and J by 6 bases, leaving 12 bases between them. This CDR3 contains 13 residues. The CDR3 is CASSFGGTAEQYF. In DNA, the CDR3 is TGTGCCAGCAGCTTTGGGGGGACGGCCGAGCAGTACTTC.

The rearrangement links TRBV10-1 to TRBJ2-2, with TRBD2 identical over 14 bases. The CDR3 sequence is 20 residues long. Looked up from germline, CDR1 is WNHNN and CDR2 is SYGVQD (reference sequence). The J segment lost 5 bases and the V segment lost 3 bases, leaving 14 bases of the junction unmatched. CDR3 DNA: TGCGCCAGCAGTGATTCCACTCTCGGACTAGCGGGAGGATGGACCGGGGAGCTGTTTTTT. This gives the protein CASSDSTLGLAGGWTGELFF.

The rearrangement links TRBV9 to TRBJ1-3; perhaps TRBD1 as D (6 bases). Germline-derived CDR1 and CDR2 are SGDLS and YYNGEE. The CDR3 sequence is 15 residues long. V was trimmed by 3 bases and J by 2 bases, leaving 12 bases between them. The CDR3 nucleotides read TGTGCCAGCAGCGCACAGGGATCCACTGGAAACACCATATATTTT. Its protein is CASSAQGSTGNTIYF.

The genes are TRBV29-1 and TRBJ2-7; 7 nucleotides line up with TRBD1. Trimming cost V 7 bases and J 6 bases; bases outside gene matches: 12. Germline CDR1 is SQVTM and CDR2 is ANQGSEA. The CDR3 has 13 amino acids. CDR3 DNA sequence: TGCAGCGCAGCTCCGGGACAGAACACCGAGCAGTACTTC. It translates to CSAAPGQNTEQYF.

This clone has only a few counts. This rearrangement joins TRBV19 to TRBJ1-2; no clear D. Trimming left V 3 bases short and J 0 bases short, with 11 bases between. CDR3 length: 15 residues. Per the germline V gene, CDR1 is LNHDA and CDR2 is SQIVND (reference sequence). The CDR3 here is CASSMWHEANYGYTF. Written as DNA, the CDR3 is TGTGCCAGTAGTATGTGGCACGAGGCTAACTATGGCTACACCTTC.

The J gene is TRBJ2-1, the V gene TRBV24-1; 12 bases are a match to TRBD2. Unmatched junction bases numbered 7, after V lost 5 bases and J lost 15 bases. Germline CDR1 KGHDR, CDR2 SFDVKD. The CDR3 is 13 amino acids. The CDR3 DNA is TGTGCCACCAGTGGCCTAGCGGGAGGGCCTTGGTTCTTC. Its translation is CATSGLAGGPWFF.

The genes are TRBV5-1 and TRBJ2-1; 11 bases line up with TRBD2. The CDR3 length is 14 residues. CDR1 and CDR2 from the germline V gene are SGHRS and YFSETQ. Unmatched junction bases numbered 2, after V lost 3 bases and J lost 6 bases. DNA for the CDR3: TGCGCCAGCAGCTCGGGACTAGCGGCCAATGAGCAGTTCTTC. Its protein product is CASSSGLAANEQFF.

The CDR3 is CASSEWQGIAFF. The CDR3 nucleotides read TGTGCCAGCAGTGAATGGCAGGGTATCGCTTTCTTT. The rearrangement links TRBV2 to TRBJ1-1; maybe TRBD1 (5 bases). The V gene lost 2 bases and the J gene lost 11 bases, with 12 bases spanning the gap. In germline, CDR1 is SNHLY, CDR2 FYNNEI. This CDR3 has 12 residues. The full variable domain, its missing parts supplied by reference TRBV2 and TRBJ1-1, is EPEVTQTPSHQVTQMGQEVILRCVPISNHLYFYWYRQILGQKVEFLVSFYNNEISEKSEIFDDQFSVERPDGSNFTLKIRSTKLEDSAMYFCASSEWQGIAFFGQGTRLTVV.

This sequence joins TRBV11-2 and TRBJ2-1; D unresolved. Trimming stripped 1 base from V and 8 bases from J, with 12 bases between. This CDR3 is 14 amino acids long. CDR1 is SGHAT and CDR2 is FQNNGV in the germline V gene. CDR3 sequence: CASSLGGRIDEQFF. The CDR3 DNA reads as TGTGCCAGCAGCTTAGGAGGAAGAATTGATGAGCAGTTCTTC.

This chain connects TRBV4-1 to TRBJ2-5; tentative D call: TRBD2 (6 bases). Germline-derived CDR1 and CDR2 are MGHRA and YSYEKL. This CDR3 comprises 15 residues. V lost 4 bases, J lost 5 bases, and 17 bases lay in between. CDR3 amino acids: CASSPGSSNRETQYF. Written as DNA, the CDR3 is TGCGCCAGCAGCCCCGGGAGTTCAAACCGGGAGACCCAGTACTTC.

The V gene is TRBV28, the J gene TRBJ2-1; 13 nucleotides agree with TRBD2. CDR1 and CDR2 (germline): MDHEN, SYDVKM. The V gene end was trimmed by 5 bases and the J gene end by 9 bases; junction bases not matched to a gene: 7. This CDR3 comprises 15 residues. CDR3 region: CASSQKGLAGREQFF. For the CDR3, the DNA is TGTGCCAGCAGTCAAAAGGGACTAGCGGGACGTGAGCAGTTCTTC.

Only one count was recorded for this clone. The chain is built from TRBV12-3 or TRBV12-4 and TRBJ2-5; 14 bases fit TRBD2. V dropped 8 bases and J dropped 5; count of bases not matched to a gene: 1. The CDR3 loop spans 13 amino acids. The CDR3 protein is CASGTSGGETQYF. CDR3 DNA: TGTGCCAGCGGGACTAGCGGGGGTGAGACCCAGTACTTC.

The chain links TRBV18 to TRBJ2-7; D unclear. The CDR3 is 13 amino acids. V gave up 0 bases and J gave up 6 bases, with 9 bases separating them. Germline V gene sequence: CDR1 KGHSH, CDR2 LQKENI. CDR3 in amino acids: CASSPPYSSEQYF. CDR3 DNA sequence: TGTGCCAGCTCACCACCGTATAGTTCCGAGCAGTACTTC.

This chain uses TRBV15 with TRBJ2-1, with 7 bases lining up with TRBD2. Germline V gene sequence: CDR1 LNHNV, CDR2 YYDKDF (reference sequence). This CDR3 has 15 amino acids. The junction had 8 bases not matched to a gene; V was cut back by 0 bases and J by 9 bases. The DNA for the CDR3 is TGTGCCACCAGCAGAGAAGGTGGGACGGGAGGTGAGCAGTTCTTC. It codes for CATSREGGTGGEQFF.

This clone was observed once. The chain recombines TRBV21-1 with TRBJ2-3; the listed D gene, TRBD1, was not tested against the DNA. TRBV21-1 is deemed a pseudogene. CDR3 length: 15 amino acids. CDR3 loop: CASSNTGGSTDTQYF. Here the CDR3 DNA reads TGTGCCAGCAGCAACACAGGGGGCTCGACAGATACGCAGTATTTT.

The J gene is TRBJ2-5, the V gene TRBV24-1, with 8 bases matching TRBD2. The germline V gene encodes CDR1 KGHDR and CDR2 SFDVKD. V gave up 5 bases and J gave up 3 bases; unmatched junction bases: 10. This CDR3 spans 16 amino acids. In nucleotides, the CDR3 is TGTGCCACCAGTGGAGGATCGGGGGGGTGGGAAGAGACCCAGTACTTC. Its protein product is CATSGGSGGWEETQYF.

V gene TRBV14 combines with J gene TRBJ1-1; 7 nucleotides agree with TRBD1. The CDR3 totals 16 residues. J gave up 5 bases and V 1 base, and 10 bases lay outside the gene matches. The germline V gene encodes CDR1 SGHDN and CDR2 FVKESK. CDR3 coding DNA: TGTGCCAGCAGCCAAGTTTCTCACAGGGGCGGAACTGAAGCTTTCTTT. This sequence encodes CASSQVSHRGGTEAFF.

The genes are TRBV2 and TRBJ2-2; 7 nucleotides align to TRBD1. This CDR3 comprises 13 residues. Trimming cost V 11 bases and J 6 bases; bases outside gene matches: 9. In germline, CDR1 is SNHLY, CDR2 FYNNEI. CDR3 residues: CAGQGGRSGELFF. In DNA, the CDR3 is TGTGCCGGACAAGGGGGCCGGTCCGGGGAGCTGTTTTTT.

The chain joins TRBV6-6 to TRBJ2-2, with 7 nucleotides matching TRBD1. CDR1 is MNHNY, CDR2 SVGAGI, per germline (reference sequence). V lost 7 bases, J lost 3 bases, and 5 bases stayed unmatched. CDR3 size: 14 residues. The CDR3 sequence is CASIRDRDTGELFF. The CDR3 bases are TGTGCCAGCATCCGGGACAGAGACACCGGGGAGCTGTTTTTT.